This section outlines one T cell receptor (beta chain) sequence together with its context. The antigen remains unidentified. Germline assignment: CDR1 ENHRY and CDR2 SYGVKD. Between the trimmed V and J ends, which lost 6 bases and 4 bases, there was a span of 19 bases. The CDR3 totals 16 residues. TCRdb used MiXCR to reprocess the 5' RACE reads, holding one entry per CDR3 protein. The repertoire includes some 1,600,000 distinct CDR3 sequences, less than 40% of them detected once, and more than 0.25% sits in the top ten. These data originate in a study of identical twins. General study points: Diverse VJ usage suggested most zero-insertion clonotypes were not invariant T cells. The study found excess low generation probability among twin-shared out-of-frame alpha sequences. Cord blood's abundant beta clonotypes had fewer insertions, unlike memory repertoires. Recombination models fit unrelated individuals' TCR alpha sharing but underestimated twins'.

The sample comprised cord blood. The rearrangement links TRBV10-3 to TRBJ2-1, with a tentative D call TRBD1 (6 bases). The receptor was isolated from a newborn girl in good health. DNA for the CDR3: TGTGCCATCAGGAGGGGGAAGGGGGTGCGGTACAATGAGCAGTTCTTC. As protein: CAIRRGKGVRYNEQFF.